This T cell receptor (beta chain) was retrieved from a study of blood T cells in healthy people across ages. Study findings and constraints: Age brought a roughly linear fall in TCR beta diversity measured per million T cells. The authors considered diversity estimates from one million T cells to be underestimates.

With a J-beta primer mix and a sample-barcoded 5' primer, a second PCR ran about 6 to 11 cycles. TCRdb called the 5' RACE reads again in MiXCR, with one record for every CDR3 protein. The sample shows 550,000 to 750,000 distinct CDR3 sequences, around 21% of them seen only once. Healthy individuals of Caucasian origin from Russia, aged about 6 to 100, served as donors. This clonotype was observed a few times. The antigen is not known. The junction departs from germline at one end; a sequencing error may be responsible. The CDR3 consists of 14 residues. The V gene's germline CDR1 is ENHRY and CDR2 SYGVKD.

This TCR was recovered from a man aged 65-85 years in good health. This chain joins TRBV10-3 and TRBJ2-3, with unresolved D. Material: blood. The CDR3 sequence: CAISEQVLGDTQYF. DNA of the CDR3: TGCGCCATCAGTGAGCAAGTGTTGGGGGATACGCAGTATTTT.